This T cell receptor (beta chain) was identified during a study of OX40 agonist ivuxolimab in advanced cancers. This table comes from immunoSEQ multiplex PCR, and its TCRdb copy is limited to in-frame clones, with some not included. The sample carries tens of thousands of clones, more than 70% recorded once. CDR1 is SEHNR and CDR2 is FQNEAQ in the germline V gene (reference sequence). V was pared by 0 bases and J by 6 bases, with 15 bases between. CDR3 length equals 16 residues. The material sequenced was CD4+ or CD8+ T cells sorted from blood, taken in a trial of the OX40 agonist ivuxolimab. The chain joins TRBV7-9 to TRBJ2-1; D is ambiguous. This receptor was taken from an adult with an advanced solid tumor such as melanoma, head and neck, liver or kidney cancer. CDR3 DNA: TGTGCCAGCAGCTTAGCCGTCGGGCGCCGAAGCAATGAGCAGTTCTTC. Translated: CASSLAVGRRSNEQFF.